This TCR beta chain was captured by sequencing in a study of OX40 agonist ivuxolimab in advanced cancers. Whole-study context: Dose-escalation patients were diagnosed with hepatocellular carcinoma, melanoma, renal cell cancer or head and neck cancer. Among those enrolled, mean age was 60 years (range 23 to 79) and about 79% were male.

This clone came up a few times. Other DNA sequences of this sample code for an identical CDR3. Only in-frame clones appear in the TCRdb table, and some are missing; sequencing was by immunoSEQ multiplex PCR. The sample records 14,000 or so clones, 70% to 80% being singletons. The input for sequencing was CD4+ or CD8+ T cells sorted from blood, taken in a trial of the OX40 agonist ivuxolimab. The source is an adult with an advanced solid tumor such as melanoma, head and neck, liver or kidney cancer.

DNA for the CDR3: TGCAGCGTTTCTTCAGACAGTGGCTACACCTTC. Translating it yields CSVSSDSGYTF. This chain connects TRBV29-1 to TRBJ1-2; D perhaps matches TRBD1 (5 bases). CDR1 is SQVTM and CDR2 is ANQGSEA in the germline V gene. The CDR3 has 11 residues. V was trimmed by 5 bases and J by 7 bases, leaving 11 bases between them. Supplemented by reference TRBV29-1 and TRBJ1-2, the full variable domain reads SAVISQKPSRDICQRGTSLTIQCQVDSQVTMMFWYRQQPGQSLTLIATANQGSEATYESGFVIDKFPISRPNLTFSTLTVSNMSPEDSSIYLCSVSSDSGYTFGSGTRLTVV.